This passage covers 32 T cell receptor beta chains from one sample sequenced in a study of T-cell memory formation after mild COVID-19. Each CDR3 protein gets one entry after TCRdb re-called the 5' RACE reads with MiXCR. The sample carries about 160,000 distinct CDR3 sequences, 25% to 40% recorded once. The sequencing input was PBMCs or a T cell subset sorted from them (not recorded which). The source is an adult woman who had mild COVID-19 (a few samples of this study predate the infection). Cell type and time point are not known.

The V and J genes are TRBV7-9 and TRBJ2-7; 9 nucleotides line up with TRBD2. The CDR3 is 15 residues long. Germline V CDR1 and CDR2: SEHNR, FQNEAQ (reference sequence). V lost 3 bases, J lost 0 bases, and 3 bases stayed unmatched. The CDR3 is CASSFSGSFSYEQYF. The CDR3 nucleotides are TGTGCCAGCAGCTTTAGCGGGAGTTTCTCCTACGAGCAGTACTTC.

The chain couples TRBV7-7 to TRBJ2-1; 7 nucleotides match TRBD1. The CDR3 runs 15 residues. The germline CDR1 and CDR2 sequences are SSHAT and FNYEAQ (reference sequence). The V segment lost 5 bases and the J segment 9 bases; nucleotides outside the gene matches: 13. Written as DNA, the CDR3 is TGTGCCAGCAGCCCCACAGGGGCTGGAAGGGGTGAGCAGTTCTTC. This gives the protein CASSPTGAGRGEQFF.

The rearrangement joins TRBV9 to TRBJ2-5; D is possibly TRBD1 or TRBD2 (5 bases each). Trimming took 3 bases from V and 0 from J, leaving 9 bases between them. CDR3 length: 14 residues. Germline values: CDR1 SGDLS, CDR2 YYNGEE. The CDR3 here is CASSETADQETQYF. The CDR3 DNA sequence: TGTGCCAGCAGCGAGACAGCGGACCAAGAGACCCAGTACTTC.

This clonotype was found once. The chain recombines TRBV6-6 with TRBJ2-5; D not certain. The CDR3 is 13 residues long. Germline assignment: CDR1 MNHNY and CDR2 SVGAGI (reference sequence). Trimming pared 6 bases from V and 3 bases from J, leaving 11 bases between. CDR3 region: CASRRRVEETQYF. The CDR3 DNA sequence: TGTGCCAGCAGGCGACGGGTCGAAGAGACCCAGTACTTC.

V and J are TRBV6-1 and TRBJ2-1; perhaps TRBD1 as D (5 bases). CDR3 length equals 15 residues. From germline, CDR1 is MNHNS and CDR2 SASEGT. Trimming removed 6 bases at V and 3 bases at J, with 15 bases between. CDR3 loop: CASRLQVPDYNEQFF. CDR3 DNA: TGTGCCAGCAGATTACAGGTTCCCGACTACAATGAGCAGTTCTTC.

The J gene is TRBJ2-3, the V gene TRBV5-1; the match to TRBD2 covers 7 bases. CDR1 is SGHRS and CDR2 is YFSETQ in the germline V gene. The CDR3 sequence is 15 residues long. With 4 bases clipped from V and 5 bases from J, the junction kept 10 bases outside the gene matches. CDR3 nucleotides: TGCGCCAGCAGCCCTAGCGGCCCGGATGTAGATACGCAGTATTTT. Its translation: CASSPSGPDVDTQYF.

This clonotype came up a few times. This chain joins TRBV4-1 and TRBJ2-5; D may match TRBD1 or TRBD2 (6 bases each). This CDR3 is 13 amino acids long. Germline CDR1 MGHRA, CDR2 YSYEKL. V was clipped by 4 bases and J by 5 bases, with 11 bases between them. Here the CDR3 reads CASSPLGGETQYF. CDR3 in DNA: TGCGCCAGCAGCCCATTAGGGGGGGAGACCCAGTACTTC.

This clonotype was counted a few times. This chain uses TRBV29-1 with TRBJ2-7, with unresolved D. Trimming left V 0 bases short and J 0 bases short, with 6 bases between. CDR3 length: 13 residues. Germline assignment: CDR1 SQVTM and CDR2 ANQGSEA. DNA for the CDR3: TGCAGCGTTGAAGATCCCCTCTCCTACGAGCAGTACTTC. This gives the protein CSVEDPLSYEQYF.

The gene calls are TRBV18 and TRBJ1-1, with D possibly being TRBD1 (5 bases). The V and J ends lost 8 bases and 10 bases respectively, with 17 bases between them. CDR1 and CDR2 from the germline V gene are KGHSH and LQKENI. This CDR3 is 12 amino acids long. CDR3 amino acids: CASDHAGLGAFF. CDR3 nucleotides: TGTGCCAGCGATCACGCGGGGCTAGGAGCTTTCTTT.

The chain links TRBV5-5 to TRBJ2-7; no reliable D call. The germline CDR1 and CDR2 sequences are SGHKS and YYEKEE (reference sequence). There are 12 residues in the CDR3. The ends were cut back, 4 bases at V and 2 bases at J, with 7 bases in the middle. CDR3 sequence reads: CASSVTPYEQYF. Here the CDR3 DNA reads TGTGCCAGCAGCGTTACCCCCTACGAGCAGTACTTC. The full variable domain, in which reference TRBV5-5 and TRBJ2-7 provide the parts outside the CDR3, is DAGVTQSPTHLIKTRGQQVTLRCSPISGHKSVSWYQQVLGQGPQFIFQYYEKEERGRGNFPDRFSARQFPNYSSELNVNALLLGDSALYLCASSVTPYEQYFGPGTRLTVT.

V usage is TRBV5-1 and J usage is TRBJ2-2, with D perhaps matching TRBD1 (5 bases). The germline V and J ends were trimmed by 0 bases and 0 bases, with 12 bases remaining between them. The germline V gene has CDR1 SGHRS and CDR2 YFSETQ. This CDR3 is 17 amino acids long. The CDR3 DNA reads TGCGCCAGCAGCTTGGCCGTTACAGGCGCGAACACCGGGGAGCTGTTTTTT. This sequence encodes CASSLAVTGANTGELFF.

This clonotype was detected a few times. The chain couples TRBV4-1 to TRBJ2-2; tentatively, D is TRBD1 or TRBD2 (5 bases each). V shed 4 bases and J shed 5 bases, with 11 bases lying between them. CDR1 and CDR2 from the germline V gene are MGHRA and YSYEKL. CDR3 length: 14 amino acids. The CDR3 DNA follows: TGCGCCAGCAGCCCCCGGTGGGGGACCGGGGAGCTGTTTTTT. Its translation: CASSPRWGTGELFF.

The V call is TRBV10-3, the J call TRBJ2-2; 14 bases line up with TRBD2. The CDR3 spans 19 residues. Germline values: CDR1 ENHRY, CDR2 SYGVKD. Germline trimming cut 1 base from V and 5 bases from J; bases unmatched to any gene: 9. The CDR3, as DNA: TGTGCCATCAGTGAGTGGGGACTAGCGGGAGAACTTTCGACCGGGGAGCTGTTTTTT. It codes for CAISEWGLAGELSTGELFF.

This chain uses TRBV14 with TRBJ2-7; 11 nucleotides match TRBD1. Germline CDR1 is SGHDN and CDR2 is FVKESK. V shed 1 base and J 7 bases; nucleotides not matched to a gene: 3. CDR3 length: 14 residues. The CDR3 nucleotides read TGTGCCAGCAGCCAAGGGACAGGGGGCTGGGAGCAGTACTTC. This codes for CASSQGTGGWEQYF.

V and J are TRBV11-2 and TRBJ2-3; D is unclear. Trimming cost V 5 bases and J 4 bases, with 13 bases left between them. Germline CDR1 SGHAT, CDR2 FQNNGV. The CDR3 contains 14 residues. This CDR3 is CASSPYYGSDTQYF. The CDR3 DNA reads TGTGCCAGCAGCCCCTACTACGGGTCAGATACGCAGTATTTT.

This clonotype was detected ten times or more. This chain uses TRBV5-1 with TRBJ2-3, with a tentative D call TRBD1 (5 bases). The germline CDR1 and CDR2 sequences are SGHRS and YFSETQ. CDR3 length equals 13 residues. Trimming left V 3 bases short and J 3 bases short, with 8 bases between. The CDR3 DNA is TGCGCCAGCAGCTCACAGGTTACAGATACGCAGTATTTT. This encodes CASSSQVTDTQYF.

V is TRBV5-1 and J is TRBJ2-7; 8 positions match TRBD1. Losses at the gene ends were 1 base for V and 5 bases for J; bases not matched to a gene: 5. Germline assignment: CDR1 SGHRS and CDR2 YFSETQ. The CDR3 loop spans 14 amino acids. Here the CDR3 reads CASSLTTGAHEQYF. CDR3 coding DNA: TGCGCCAGCAGCTTGACGACAGGGGCACACGAGCAGTACTTC.

This clonotype showed up just once. The chain recombines TRBV7-3 with TRBJ2-3, with 7 nucleotides matching TRBD1. The V gene's germline CDR1 is SGHTA and CDR2 FQGTGA. With 5 bases clipped from V and 5 bases from J, the junction kept 7 bases outside the gene matches. The CDR3 sequence is 14 residues long. The CDR3 nucleotides read TGTGCCAGCAGCCCAAGGGGGCGCGAAGATACGCAGTATTTT. It translates to CASSPRGREDTQYF.

The chain is built from TRBV7-9 and TRBJ1-2; D unresolved. Deletions cut 5 bases from V and 4 bases from J, with 20 bases between. The CDR3 contains 16 residues. CDR1 and CDR2 (germline): SEHNR, FQNEAQ (reference sequence). CDR3 sequence (DNA): TGTGCCAGCAGCGATACAGCCGATTACCACCTCTATGGCTACACCTTC. The encoded protein is CASSDTADYHLYGYTF. Full variable domain (rest looked up from reference TRBV7-9 and TRBJ1-2): DTGVSQNPRHKITKRGQNVTFRCDPISEHNRLYWYRQTLGQGPEFLTYFQNEAQLEKSRLLSDRFSAERPKGSFSTLEIQRTEQGDSAMYLCASSDTADYHLYGYTFGSGTRLTVV.

Worth noting for this clonotype: An end of the junction differs from the germline gene, which may be a read error. V gene TRBV12-3 or TRBV12-4 combines with J gene TRBJ2-7; possible D gene TRBD1, 6 bases. The CDR3 length is 13 residues. CDR3 DNA: TGTGCCAGCAATTTACAGGGTTCCTACGAGCAGTACTTC. It yields the protein CASNLQGSYEQYF.

This clonotype was seen only a few times. In DNA form, the CDR3 reads TGTGCCAGCAGATCGTGGGGGGCAGGCGAGCAGTTCTTC. This translates into CASRSWGAGEQFF. The V and J genes are TRBV2 and TRBJ2-1; D tentatively reads TRBD1 or TRBD2 (6 bases each). Germline-derived CDR1 and CDR2 are SNHLY and FYNNEI. The V end was cut by 6 bases, the J end by 10 bases, with 16 bases between. The length of the CDR3 is 13 residues.

This rearrangement joins TRBV20-1 to TRBJ1-6, with TRBD1 matching over 7 bases. The CDR3 covers 11 residues. V dropped 5 bases and J dropped 15; count of bases not matched to a gene: 7. Germline V gene data show CDR1 as DFQATT and CDR2 as SNEGSKA (reference sequence). CDR3 region: CSASGGPILHF. The CDR3 region has the DNA TGCAGTGCTTCAGGGGGGCCAATCCTCCACTTT.

J is TRBJ1-4 and V is TRBV7-9; D remains unclear. Germline CDR1 is SEHNR and CDR2 is FQNEAQ (reference sequence). V was trimmed by 1 base and J by 6 bases, leaving 9 bases between them. This CDR3 comprises 14 residues. Here the CDR3 DNA reads TGTGCCAGCAGCTTAGGTCCAGTCCATGAAAAACTGTTTTTT. Amino acid sequence: CASSLGPVHEKLFF. Full variable domain (rest looked up from reference TRBV7-9 and TRBJ1-4): DTGVSQNPRHKITKRGQNVTFRCDPISEHNRLYWYRQTLGQGPEFLTYFQNEAQLEKSRLLSDRFSAERPKGSFSTLEIQRTEQGDSAMYLCASSLGPVHEKLFFGSGTQLSVL.

Only a few counts were recorded for this clonotype. The CDR3 nucleotides are TGCGCCAGCCGTCGTTTGGACTCTGGGGCCAACGTCCTGACTTTC. Its protein is CASRRLDSGANVLTF. This chain connects TRBV5-1 to TRBJ2-6, with D unresolved. V gave up 7 bases and J gave up 0 bases, with 11 bases separating them. The CDR3 contains 15 residues. CDR1 and CDR2 from the germline V gene are SGHRS and YFSETQ.

V is TRBV4-1 and J is TRBJ2-7, with 10 nucleotides matching TRBD1. Germline CDR1 reads MGHRA; CDR2 reads YSYEKL. The CDR3 has 15 amino acids. With V trimmed by 1 base and J by 2 bases, 2 bases remained unmatched. The CDR3 loop reads CASSQVDRGPYEQYF. The DNA for the CDR3 is TGCGCCAGCAGCCAAGTAGACAGGGGGCCCTACGAGCAGTACTTC.

This clonotype was seen only a few times. This chain connects TRBV20-1 to TRBJ2-7, with 7 bases lining up with TRBD1. Germline V CDR1 and CDR2: DFQATT, SNEGSKA (reference sequence). J gave up 3 bases and V 6 bases, and 8 bases lay outside the gene matches. The CDR3 runs to 13 residues. CDR3 protein: CSARGGWSYEQYF. In DNA, the CDR3 is TGCAGTGCCCGAGGGGGCTGGAGCTACGAGCAGTACTTC.

V and J are TRBV2 and TRBJ1-5; the D gene is possibly TRBD1 (5 bases). This CDR3 has 14 residues. Germline V CDR1 and CDR2: SNHLY, FYNNEI. V lost 3 bases and J 5 bases, leaving 11 bases between the germline ends. The CDR3: CASSEAGRHQPQHF. The CDR3 DNA sequence: TGTGCCAGCAGTGAGGCAGGGCGACATCAGCCCCAGCATTTT. The entire variable domain, with the rest obtained from reference TRBV2 and TRBJ1-5, is as follows: EPEVTQTPSHQVTQMGQEVILRCVPISNHLYFYWYRQILGQKVEFLVSFYNNEISEKSEIFDDQFSVERPDGSNFTLKIRSTKLEDSAMYFCASSEAGRHQPQHFGDGTRLSIL.

The V and J genes are TRBV6-2 or TRBV6-3 and TRBJ2-7; tentatively, D is TRBD1 or TRBD2 (5 bases each). Germline CDR1 MNHEY, CDR2 SVGEGT. V lost 8 bases, J lost 7 bases, and 18 bases lay in between. CDR3 size: 13 residues. CDR3 DNA: TGTGCCAGCCGCATTCCGGGGACGGGAGAGCAGTACTTC. Protein: CASRIPGTGEQYF.

The chain is built from TRBV11-2 and TRBJ2-6, with TRBD2 identical over 7 bases. With V trimmed by 5 bases and J by 0 bases, 13 bases remained unmatched. The length of the CDR3 is 19 residues. Germline loops: CDR1 SGHAT, CDR2 FQNNGV. In DNA form, the CDR3 reads TGTGCCAGCAGCGTTGGCGAAGCCGGGAGGACCTCTGGGGCCAACGTCCTGACTTTC. This encodes CASSVGEAGRTSGANVLTF. The full variable domain, its missing parts supplied by reference TRBV11-2 and TRBJ2-6, is EAGVAQSPRYKIIEKRQSVAFWCNPISGHATLYWYQQILGQGPKLLIQFQNNGVVDDSQLPKDRFSAERLKGVDSTLKIQPAKLEDSAVYLCASSVGEAGRTSGANVLTFGAGSRLTVL.

The chain couples TRBV20-1 to TRBJ2-5, with TRBD2 identical over 11 bases. With V trimmed by 2 bases and J by 2 bases, 4 bases remained unmatched. CDR1 DFQATT and CDR2 SNEGSKA come from the germline V gene (reference sequence). The CDR3 loop spans 15 amino acids. This CDR3 is CSARPTSGKQETQYF. The CDR3 bases are TGCAGTGCTAGACCGACTAGCGGGAAGCAAGAGACCCAGTACTTC.

Judged by abundance, this clonotype is medium-sized. This sequence joins TRBV5-5 and TRBJ2-1; D is possibly TRBD2 (6 bases). Trimming shortened V by 4 bases and J by 7 bases, and 12 bases separated the two germline ends. Germline V gene lookup returns CDR1 SGHKS and CDR2 YYEKEE (reference sequence). This CDR3 contains 13 residues. CDR3 loop: CASSVGLRNEQFF. The DNA of the CDR3 is TGTGCCAGCAGCGTGGGACTTCGGAATGAGCAGTTCTTC. Full variable domain (outside the CDR3, taken from reference TRBV5-5 and TRBJ2-1): DAGVTQSPTHLIKTRGQQVTLRCSPISGHKSVSWYQQVLGQGPQFIFQYYEKEERGRGNFPDRFSARQFPNYSSELNVNALLLGDSALYLCASSVGLRNEQFFGPGTRLTVL.

This clonotype was seen a few times. The rearrangement links TRBV7-2 to TRBJ2-5; D not resolved. V lost 2 bases, J lost 1 base, and 5 bases lay in between. CDR1 SGHTA and CDR2 FQGNSA come from the germline V gene. The CDR3 runs 13 residues. The CDR3 DNA reads TGTGCCAGCAGCTTACCAGGCCAAGAGACCCAGTACTTC. Translated, it gives CASSLPGQETQYF. Filled out from reference TRBV7-2 and TRBJ2-5, the complete variable domain reads GAGVSQSPSNKVTEKGKDVELRCDPISGHTALYWYRQSLGQGLEFLIYFQGNSAPDKSGLPSDRFSAERTGGSVSTLTIQRTQQEDSAVYLCASSLPGQETQYFGPGTRLLVL.